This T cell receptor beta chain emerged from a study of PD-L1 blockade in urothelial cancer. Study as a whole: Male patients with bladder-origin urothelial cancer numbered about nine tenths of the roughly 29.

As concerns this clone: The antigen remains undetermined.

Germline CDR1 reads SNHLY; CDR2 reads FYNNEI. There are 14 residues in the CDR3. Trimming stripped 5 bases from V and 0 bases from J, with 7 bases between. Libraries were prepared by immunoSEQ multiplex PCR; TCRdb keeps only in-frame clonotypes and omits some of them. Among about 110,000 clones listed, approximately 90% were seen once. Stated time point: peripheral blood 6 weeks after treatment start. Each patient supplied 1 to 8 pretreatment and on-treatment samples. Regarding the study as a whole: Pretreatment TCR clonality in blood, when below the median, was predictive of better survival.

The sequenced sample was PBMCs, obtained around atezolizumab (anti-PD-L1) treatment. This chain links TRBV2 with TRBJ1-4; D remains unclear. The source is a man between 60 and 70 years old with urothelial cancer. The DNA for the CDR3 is TGTGCCAGCAGTTTCCTTGCAACTAATGAAAAACTGTTTTTT. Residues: CASSFLATNEKLFF. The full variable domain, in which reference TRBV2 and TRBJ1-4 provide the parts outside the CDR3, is EPEVTQTPSHQVTQMGQEVILRCVPISNHLYFYWYRQILGQKVEFLVSFYNNEISEKSEIFDDQFSVERPDGSNFTLKIRSTKLEDSAMYFCASSFLATNEKLFFGSGTQLSVL.